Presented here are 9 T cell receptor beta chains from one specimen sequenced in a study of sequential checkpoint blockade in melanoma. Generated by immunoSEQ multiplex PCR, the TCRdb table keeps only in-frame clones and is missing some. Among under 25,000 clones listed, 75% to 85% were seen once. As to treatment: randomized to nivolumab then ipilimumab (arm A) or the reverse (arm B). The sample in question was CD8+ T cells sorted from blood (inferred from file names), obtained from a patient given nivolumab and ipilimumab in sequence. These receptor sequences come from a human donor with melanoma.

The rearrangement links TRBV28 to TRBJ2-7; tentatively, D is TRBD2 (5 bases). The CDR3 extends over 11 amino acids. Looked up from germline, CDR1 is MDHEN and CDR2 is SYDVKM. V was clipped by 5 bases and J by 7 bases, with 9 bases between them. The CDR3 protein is CASSNSGEQYF. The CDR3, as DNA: TGTGCCAGCAGTAACTCGGGGGAGCAGTACTTC. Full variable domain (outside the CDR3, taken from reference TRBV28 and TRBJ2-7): DVKVTQSSRYLVKRTGEKVFLECVQDMDHENMFWYRQDPGLGLRLIYFSYDVKMKEKGDIPEGYSVSREKKERFSLILESASTNQTSMYLCASSNSGEQYFGPGTRLTVT.

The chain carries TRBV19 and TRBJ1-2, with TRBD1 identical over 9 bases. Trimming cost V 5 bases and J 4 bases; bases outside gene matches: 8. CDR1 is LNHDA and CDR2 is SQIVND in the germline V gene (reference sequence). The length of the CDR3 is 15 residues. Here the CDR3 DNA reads TGTGCCAGTAGTCCGGGGACAGGGCCGGGCTATGGCTACACCTTC. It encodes CASSPGTGPGYGYTF.

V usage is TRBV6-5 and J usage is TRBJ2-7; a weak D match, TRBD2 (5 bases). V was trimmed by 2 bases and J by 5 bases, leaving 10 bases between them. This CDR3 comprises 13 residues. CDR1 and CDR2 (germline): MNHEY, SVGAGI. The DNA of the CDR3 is TGTGCCAGCAGTTACGGGAGTCCCAACGAGCAGTACTTC. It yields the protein CASSYGSPNEQYF.

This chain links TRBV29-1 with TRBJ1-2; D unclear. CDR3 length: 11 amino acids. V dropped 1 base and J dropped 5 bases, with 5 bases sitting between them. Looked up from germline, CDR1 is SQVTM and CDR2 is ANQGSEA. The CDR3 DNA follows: TGCAGCGTTGAAGCTCCGTATGGCTACACCTTC. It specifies CSVEAPYGYTF. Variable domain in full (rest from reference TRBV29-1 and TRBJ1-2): SAVISQKPSRDICQRGTSLTIQCQVDSQVTMMFWYRQQPGQSLTLIATANQGSEATYESGFVIDKFPISRPNLTFSTLTVSNMSPEDSSIYLCSVEAPYGYTFGSGTRLTVV.

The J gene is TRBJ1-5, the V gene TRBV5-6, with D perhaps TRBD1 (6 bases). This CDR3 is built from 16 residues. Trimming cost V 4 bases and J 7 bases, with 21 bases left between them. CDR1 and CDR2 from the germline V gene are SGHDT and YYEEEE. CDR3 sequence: CASSPGPGRGEQPQHF. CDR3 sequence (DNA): TGTGCCAGCAGCCCCGGACCTGGGAGGGGGGAACAGCCCCAGCATTTT.

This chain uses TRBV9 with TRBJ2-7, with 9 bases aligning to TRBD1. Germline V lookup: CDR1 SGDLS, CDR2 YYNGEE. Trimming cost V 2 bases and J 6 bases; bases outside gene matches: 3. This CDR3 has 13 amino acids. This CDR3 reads CASSVDRGSEQYF. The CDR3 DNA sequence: TGTGCCAGCAGCGTTGACAGGGGGTCCGAGCAGTACTTC.

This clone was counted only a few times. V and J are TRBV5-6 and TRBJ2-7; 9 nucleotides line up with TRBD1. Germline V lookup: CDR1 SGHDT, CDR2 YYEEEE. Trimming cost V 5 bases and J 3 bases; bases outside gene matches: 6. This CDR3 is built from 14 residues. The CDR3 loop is CASSPGQGIYEQYF. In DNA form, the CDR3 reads TGTGCCAGCAGTCCGGGACAGGGTATCTACGAGCAGTACTTC.

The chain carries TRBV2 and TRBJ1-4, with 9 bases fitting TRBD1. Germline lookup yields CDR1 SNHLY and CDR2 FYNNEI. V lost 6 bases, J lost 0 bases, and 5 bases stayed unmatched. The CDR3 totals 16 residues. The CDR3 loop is CASRGDRVATNEKLFF. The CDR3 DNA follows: TGTGCCAGCAGGGGGGACAGGGTAGCAACTAATGAAAAACTGTTTTTT.

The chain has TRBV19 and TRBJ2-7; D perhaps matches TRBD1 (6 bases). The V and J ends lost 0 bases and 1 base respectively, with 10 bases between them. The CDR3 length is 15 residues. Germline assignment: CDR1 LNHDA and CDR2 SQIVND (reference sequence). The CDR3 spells CASSIDPDSSYEQYF. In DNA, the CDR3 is TGTGCCAGTAGTATAGATCCGGACAGTTCCTACGAGCAGTACTTC.